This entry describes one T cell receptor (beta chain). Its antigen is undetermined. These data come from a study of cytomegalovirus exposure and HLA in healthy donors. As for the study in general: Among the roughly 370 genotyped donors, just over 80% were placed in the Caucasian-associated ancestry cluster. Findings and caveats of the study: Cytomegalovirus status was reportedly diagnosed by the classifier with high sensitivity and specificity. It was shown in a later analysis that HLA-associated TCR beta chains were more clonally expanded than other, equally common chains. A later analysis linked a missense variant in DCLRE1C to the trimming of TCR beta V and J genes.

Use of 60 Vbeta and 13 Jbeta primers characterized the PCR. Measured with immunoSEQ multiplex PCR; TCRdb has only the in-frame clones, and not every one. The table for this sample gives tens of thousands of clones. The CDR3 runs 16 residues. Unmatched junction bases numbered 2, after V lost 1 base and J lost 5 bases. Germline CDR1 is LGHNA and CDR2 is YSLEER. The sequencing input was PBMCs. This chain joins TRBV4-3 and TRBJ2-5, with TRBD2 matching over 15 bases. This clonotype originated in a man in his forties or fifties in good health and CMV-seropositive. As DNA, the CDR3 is TGCGCCAGCAGCCAAGGCGGACTAGCGGGAGGGGAGACCCAGTACTTC. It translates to CASSQGGLAGGETQYF.